Below are 19 T cell receptor beta chains sequenced from a single sample in a study of metastatic and nonmetastatic thyroid tumors. TCRdb called clones again from the PCR reads with MiXCR. Of 35,000 to 45,000 clones detected, roughly 28% appear once; the ten largest clones hold around 9.9%. Patients underwent thyroid surgery, and none had received any treatment before it. The sequenced sample consisted of blood. The receptors stem from a male donor with papillary thyroid cancer or a benign thyroid nodule (not recorded which). Some clones in this sample may be carry-over from other donors' samples.

This clone was counted ten times or more. The chain has TRBV28 and TRBJ2-7, with 7 bases identical to TRBD1. V lost 3 bases to trimming and J lost 2 bases; unmatched junction nucleotides: 4. In germline, CDR1 is MDHEN, CDR2 SYDVKM. The CDR3 runs to 14 residues. The CDR3 DNA reads as TGTGCCAGCAGTTTGTCCCAGGGGGCCTACGAGCAGTACTTC. Residues: CASSLSQGAYEQYF.

This clone was observed many times. In DNA form, the CDR3 reads TGTGCCAGCAGACGGGAAGAGACCCAGTACTTC. This sequence encodes CASRREETQYF. The genes are TRBV27 and TRBJ2-5; D gene ambiguous. Looked up from germline, CDR1 is MNHEY and CDR2 is SMNVEV (reference sequence). The CDR3 spans 11 residues. V was clipped by 6 bases and J by 3 bases, with 5 bases between them.

The chain joins TRBV6-1 to TRBJ2-1; perhaps TRBD2 as D (5 bases). Germline values: CDR1 MNHNS, CDR2 SASEGT. V dropped 4 bases and J dropped 9 bases, with 10 bases sitting between them. This CDR3 is 12 amino acids long. CDR3 residues: CASSVGLLEQFF. In nucleotides, the CDR3 is TGTGCCAGCAGTGTAGGACTCCTTGAGCAGTTCTTC.

CDR3: CASSHPRTGLNTEAFF. CDR3 DNA sequence: TGCGCCAGCAGCCACCCCAGGACAGGGCTGAACACTGAAGCTTTCTTT. The J gene is TRBJ1-1, the V gene TRBV5-1; TRBD1 matches at 8 bases. V lost 4 bases and J lost 0; bases outside the gene matches: 8. Germline CDR1 and CDR2: SGHRS and YFSETQ. This CDR3 spans 16 amino acids.

This clone was found many times. The chain couples TRBV15 to TRBJ2-2; D unclear. Trimming shortened V by 3 bases and J by 5 bases, and 10 bases separated the two germline ends. There are 14 residues in the CDR3. CDR1 is LNHNV and CDR2 is YYDKDF in the germline V gene (reference sequence). CDR3 DNA sequence: TGTGCCACCAGCAGGTCGGTTGTAACCGGGGAGCTGTTTTTT. This gives the protein CATSRSVVTGELFF.

This clone appeared a few times. V is TRBV20-1 and J is TRBJ2-1, with 15 bases aligning to TRBD2. The germline V gene has CDR1 DFQATT and CDR2 SNEGSKA (reference sequence). This CDR3 has 15 residues. Trimming at V came to 1 base and at J to 7 bases, leaving 2 bases not matched to a gene. CDR3 sequence reads: CSARGGLAGGNEQFF. CDR3 coding DNA: TGCAGTGCTAGAGGGGGACTAGCGGGAGGAAATGAGCAGTTCTTC.

This clone was counted ten times or more. This rearrangement joins TRBV20-1 to TRBJ1-1; 7 bases fit TRBD1. CDR3 length equals 13 residues. The germline V gene has CDR1 DFQATT and CDR2 SNEGSKA (reference sequence). The junction had 3 bases not matched to a gene; V was cut back by 2 bases and J by 3 bases. In DNA, the CDR3 is TGCAGTGCTAGAAGTGACAGGGACACTGAAGCTTTCTTT. Its protein product is CSARSDRDTEAFF.

The sample holds a few counts of this clone. DNA of the CDR3: TGTGCCTGGAGCCACGGACAGATCTCCTACGAGCAGTACTTC. Translating it yields CAWSHGQISYEQYF. The chain uses TRBV30 and TRBJ2-7; tentatively, D is TRBD1 (6 bases). V lost 3 bases and J lost 0, with 12 bases in between. This CDR3 has 14 residues. The germline CDR1 and CDR2 sequences are GTSNPN and SVGIG (reference sequence).

The chain has TRBV19 and TRBJ1-2, with D unresolved. Germline CDR1 LNHDA, CDR2 SQIVND (reference sequence). The length of the CDR3 is 15 residues. The germline V and J ends were trimmed by 6 bases and 3 bases, with 17 bases remaining between them. CDR3 coding DNA: TGTGCCAGTAGCACCTCGCGCGACCTGCACTATGGCTACACCTTC. Translating it yields CASSTSRDLHYGYTF.

This chain uses TRBV28 with TRBJ2-1; 7 bases are a match to TRBD2. Unmatched junction bases numbered 10, after V lost 8 bases and J lost 0 bases. The CDR3 covers 16 residues. CDR1 and CDR2 (germline): MDHEN, SYDVKM. This CDR3 is CASGESGGSSYNEQFF. Here the CDR3 DNA reads TGTGCCAGCGGTGAGTCCGGGGGGAGCTCCTACAATGAGCAGTTCTTC.

This clone was found a few times. One end of the junction varies from germline; a read error may be responsible. The chain uses TRBV6-8 and TRBJ2-2; 9 bases are a match to TRBD2. This CDR3 is 16 amino acids long. In germline, CDR1 is MNHGY, CDR2 SAAAGT. CDR3 DNA sequence: TGTGCCAGCAGTGACTCGACTAGCGGGAACACCGGGGAGCTGTTTTTT. It yields the protein CASSDSTSGNTGELFF.

This clone occurred a few times. The rearrangement uses TRBV28 and TRBJ2-7; the D is unclear. Trimming left V 2 bases short and J 0 bases short, with 8 bases between. This CDR3 is built from 14 residues. Per germline, CDR1 MDHEN and CDR2 SYDVKM. The CDR3 bases are TGTGCCAGCAGTTTAACCGGTAACTCCTACGAGCAGTACTTC. As protein: CASSLTGNSYEQYF.

The rearrangement joins TRBV6-1 to TRBJ1-2; unclear D gene. Germline values: CDR1 MNHNS, CDR2 SASEGT. This CDR3 has 15 amino acids. V was cut by 10 bases and J by 2 bases, with 20 bases left in between. The CDR3 DNA is TGTGCCATCGTTGACGGGTCCTCGAGGAACTATGGCTACACCTTC. This gives the protein CAIVDGSSRNYGYTF.

This clone was picked up a small number of times. The V and J genes are TRBV11-1 and TRBJ2-7; 7 bases fit TRBD1. This CDR3 has 16 residues. Germline V CDR1 and CDR2: SGHAT, FQDESV (reference sequence). The V gene end was trimmed by 5 bases and the J gene end by 6 bases; junction bases not matched to a gene: 16. DNA of the CDR3: TGTGCCAGCAGCCCAGACAGGGTAGGGTTAGGGAGCGAGCAGTACTTC. Protein: CASSPDRVGLGSEQYF. Full variable domain (outside the CDR3, taken from reference TRBV11-1 and TRBJ2-7): EAEVAQSPRYKITEKSQAVAFWCDPISGHATLYWYRQILGQGPELLVQFQDESVVDDSQLPKDRFSAERLKGVDSTLKIQPAELGDSAMYLCASSPDRVGLGSEQYFGPGTRLTVT.

This clone was counted ten times or more. The rearrangement links TRBV6-4 to TRBJ2-3, with D perhaps matching TRBD1 or TRBD2 (6 bases each). CDR3 length equals 19 residues. From germline, CDR1 is MRHNA and CDR2 SNTAGT. V lost 6 bases, J lost 2 bases, and 27 bases lay in between. The CDR3 DNA is TGTGCCAGCAGGCGGGTCGGGGGCCCCTTAACGTCTCTCACAGATACGCAGTATTTT. It translates to CASRRVGGPLTSLTDTQYF.

This clone was seen only once. V usage is TRBV30 and J usage is TRBJ2-3; 7 bases are shared with TRBD1. CDR1 is GTSNPN and CDR2 is SVGIG in the germline V gene (reference sequence). This CDR3 is 16 amino acids long. V lost 0 bases to trimming and J lost 3 bases; unmatched junction nucleotides: 9. The CDR3 sequence: CAWSVQTGVVTDTQYF. CDR3 bases: TGTGCCTGGAGTGTACAAACAGGGGTGGTTACAGATACGCAGTATTTT. The full variable domain, its missing parts supplied by reference TRBV30 and TRBJ2-3, is SQTIHQWPATLVQPVGSPLSLECTVEGTSNPNLYWYRQAAGRGLQLLFYSVGIGQISSEVPQNLSASRPQDRQFILSSKKLLLSDSGFYLCAWSVQTGVVTDTQYFGPGTRLTVL.

The chain couples TRBV25-1 to TRBJ2-7; 9 bases match TRBD1. V shed 6 bases, J shed 7 bases, and the junction held 4 bases outside the gene matches. Germline values: CDR1 MGHDK, CDR2 SYGVNS. CDR3 size: 12 residues. The CDR3 is CASREQGAEQYF. The DNA for the CDR3 is TGTGCCAGCAGAGAACAGGGGGCTGAGCAGTACTTC.

The chain is built from TRBV20-1 and TRBJ2-7, with 12 positions matching TRBD1. The CDR3 totals 13 residues. Unmatched junction bases numbered 6, after V lost 6 bases and J lost 6 bases. Germline lookup yields CDR1 DFQATT and CDR2 SNEGSKA (reference sequence). In DNA form, the CDR3 reads TGCAGTGCAAAGGGACAGGGGGCGGGCGAGCAGTACGTC. This codes for CSAKGQGAGEQYV.

In this sample, this clone turned up once. The V and J genes are TRBV4-2 and TRBJ1-5; 8 bases agree with TRBD1. The CDR3 contains 14 residues. Germline CDR1 LGHNA, CDR2 YNFKEQ. Trimming took 4 bases from V and 5 from J; bases not matched to a gene: 4. The chain's CDR3 is CASSPTGVDQPQHF. DNA for the CDR3: TGTGCCAGCAGCCCGACAGGGGTTGATCAGCCCCAGCATTTT.